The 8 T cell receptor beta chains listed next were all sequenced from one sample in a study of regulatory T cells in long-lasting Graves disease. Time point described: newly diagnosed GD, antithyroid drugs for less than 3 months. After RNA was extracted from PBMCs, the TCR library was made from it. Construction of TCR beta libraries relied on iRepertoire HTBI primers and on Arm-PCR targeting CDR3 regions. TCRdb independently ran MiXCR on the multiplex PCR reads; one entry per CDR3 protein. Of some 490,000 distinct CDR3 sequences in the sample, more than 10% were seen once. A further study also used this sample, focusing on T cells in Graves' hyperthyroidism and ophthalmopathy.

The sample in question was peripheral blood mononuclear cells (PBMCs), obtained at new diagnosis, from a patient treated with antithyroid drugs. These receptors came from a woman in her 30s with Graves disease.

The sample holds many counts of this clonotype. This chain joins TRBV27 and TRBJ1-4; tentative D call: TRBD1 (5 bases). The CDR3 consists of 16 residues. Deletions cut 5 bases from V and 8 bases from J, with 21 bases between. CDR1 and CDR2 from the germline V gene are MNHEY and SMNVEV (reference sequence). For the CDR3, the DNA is TGTGCCAGCAGTCTCGCCGGTTATCAGGGTGGAGAAAAACTGTTTTTT. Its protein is CASSLAGYQGGEKLFF.

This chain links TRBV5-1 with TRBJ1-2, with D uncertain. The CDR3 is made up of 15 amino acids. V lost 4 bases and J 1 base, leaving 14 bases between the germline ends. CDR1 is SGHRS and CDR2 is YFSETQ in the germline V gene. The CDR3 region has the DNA TGCGCCAGCAGCCCGAAAAAAAATTTTAACTATGGCTACACCTTC. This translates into CASSPKKNFNYGYTF.

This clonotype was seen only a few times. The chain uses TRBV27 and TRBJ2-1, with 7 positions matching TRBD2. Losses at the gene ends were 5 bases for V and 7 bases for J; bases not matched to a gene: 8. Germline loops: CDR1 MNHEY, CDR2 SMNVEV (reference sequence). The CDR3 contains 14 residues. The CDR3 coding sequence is TGTGCCAGCAGTCCGCGGGAGTTGGGAAATGAGCAGTTCTTC. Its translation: CASSPRELGNEQFF.

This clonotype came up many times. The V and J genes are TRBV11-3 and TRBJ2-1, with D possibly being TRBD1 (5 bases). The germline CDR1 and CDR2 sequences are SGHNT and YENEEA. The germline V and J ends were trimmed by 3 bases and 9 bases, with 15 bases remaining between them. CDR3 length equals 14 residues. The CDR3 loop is CASSFVAGPGEQFF. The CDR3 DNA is TGTGCCAGCAGCTTCGTAGCAGGGCCTGGTGAGCAGTTCTTC.

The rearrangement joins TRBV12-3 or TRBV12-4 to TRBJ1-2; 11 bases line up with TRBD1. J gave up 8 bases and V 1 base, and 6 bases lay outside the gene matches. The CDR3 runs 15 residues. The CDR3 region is CASSLGGTGGWGYTF. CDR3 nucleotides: TGTGCCAGCAGTTTAGGCGGGACAGGGGGATGGGGCTACACCTTC.

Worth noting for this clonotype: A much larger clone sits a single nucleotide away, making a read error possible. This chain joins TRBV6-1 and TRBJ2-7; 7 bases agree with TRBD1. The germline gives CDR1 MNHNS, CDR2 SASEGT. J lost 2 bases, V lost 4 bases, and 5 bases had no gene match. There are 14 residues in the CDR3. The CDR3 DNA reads TGTGCCAGCAGTGCCAGGACAGGCCCCTACGAGCAGTACTTC. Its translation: CASSARTGPYEQYF.

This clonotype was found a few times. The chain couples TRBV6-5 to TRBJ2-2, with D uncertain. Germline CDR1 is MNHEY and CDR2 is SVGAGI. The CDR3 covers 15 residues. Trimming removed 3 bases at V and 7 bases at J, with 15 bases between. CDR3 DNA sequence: TGTGCCAGCAGTTATCTCAAGGAAATGCGCGGGGAGCTGTTTTTT. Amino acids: CASSYLKEMRGELFF.

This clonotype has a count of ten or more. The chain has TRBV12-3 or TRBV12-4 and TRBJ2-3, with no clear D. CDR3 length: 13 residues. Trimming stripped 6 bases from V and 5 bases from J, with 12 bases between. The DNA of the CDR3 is TGTGCCAGCAGGTCCACAAACGGAGATACGCAGTATTTT. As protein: CASRSTNGDTQYF.